This T cell receptor beta chain was identified during a study of T cell repertoires in cytomegalovirus infection. Turning to the study itself: HLA-B-restricted CMV epitopes that are well studied, plus recently identified HLA-C-restricted ones, were used by the study.

With respect to this clonotype: Its specificity is unknown.

MiXCR, applied by TCRdb to the reads, yields one record per CDR3 protein. This repertoire shows hundreds of thousands of distinct CDR3 sequences, around 35% found once; its top ten account for about 20%. In germline, CDR1 is SGHRS, CDR2 YFSETQ. This CDR3 region has 17 residues. Trimming cost V 0 bases and J 0 bases, with 13 bases left between them. Study outcomes and limitations: Ex vivo, HLA-C-restricted CMV-specific TCR beta clonotypes prevailed over the rest of the response. Using cumulative public TCR beta family frequency, the authors identified those who carried CMV together with the relevant HLA.

The sequence derives from a human donor in good health (CMV status not recorded). Some clones in this sample may be carry-over from other donors' samples. The chain uses TRBV5-1 and TRBJ2-1, with D possibly TRBD2 on 7 matching bases. Sample: cultured PBMCs, taken from culture after CMV antigen stimulation. CDR3 sequence (DNA): TGCGCCAGCAGCTTGGAGGGGGGGCCGAGCTCCTACAATGAGCAGTTCTTC. Protein: CASSLEGGPSSYNEQFF.